This T cell receptor (beta chain) is from a study of T cells in Graves' hyperthyroidism and ophthalmopathy. General study results and limits: Blood held most thyroid clonotypes expanded above 0.001 frequency.

This clonotype was observed many times. Its antigen is undetermined. The diagnoses drew upon clinical symptoms, serum thyroxine and TRAb, thyroid ultrasound and orbital computed tomography. Amplified regions were TCR beta CDR3 sequences from RNA transcripts. Initially, a first-round RT-PCR of the TCR CDR3 employed the HTBI primer set. TCRdb ran MiXCR on the multiplex PCR reads and lists one entry per CDR3 protein. Altogether around 600,000 distinct CDR3 sequences are present, 14% being singletons, with the ten largest covering approximately 6.4%. From germline, CDR1 is SGHKS and CDR2 YYEKEE (reference sequence). V was clipped by 3 bases and J by 14 bases, with 15 bases between them. CDR3 length: 12 amino acids.

This receptor was obtained from a woman aged 18-29 years with Graves' ophthalmopathy. V gene TRBV5-5 combines with J gene TRBJ2-1; the D is unclear. Input material: blood. CDR3 sequence reads: CASSSLRAREFF. The CDR3 DNA sequence: TGTGCCAGCAGCTCCTTACGAGCTAGGGAGTTCTTC.